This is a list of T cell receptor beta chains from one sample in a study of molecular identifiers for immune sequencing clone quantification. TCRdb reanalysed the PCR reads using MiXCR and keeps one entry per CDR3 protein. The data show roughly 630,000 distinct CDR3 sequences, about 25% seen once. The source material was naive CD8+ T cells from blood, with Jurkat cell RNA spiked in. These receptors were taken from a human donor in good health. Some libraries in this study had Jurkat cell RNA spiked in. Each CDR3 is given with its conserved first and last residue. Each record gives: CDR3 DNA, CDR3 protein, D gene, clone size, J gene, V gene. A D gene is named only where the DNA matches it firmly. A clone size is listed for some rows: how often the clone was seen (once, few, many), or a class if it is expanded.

cdr3_nt: TGCGCCAGCGGCCAAGTGCGGGGTAGCAATCAGCCCCAGCATTTT
cdr3_aa: CASGQVRGSNQPQHF
d_call: NA
clone_size: NA
j_call: TRBJ1-5
v_call: TRBV4-3

cdr3_nt: TGTGCCAGCAGTTTTATAGGGGATAATCAGCCCCAGCATTTT
cdr3_aa: CASSFIGDNQPQHF
d_call: NA
clone_size: many
j_call: TRBJ1-5
v_call: TRBV12-3/TRBV12-4

cdr3_nt: TGCAGTGCTATCCCCGGCGGGAGCCGAACAGGTACGCAGTATTTT
cdr3_aa: CSAIPGGSRTGTQYF
d_call: TRBD2
clone_size: few
j_call: TRBJ2-3
v_call: TRBV20-1

cdr3_nt: TGTGCCAGCAGCCCTGACCGGGTGGGAGAGAGTTCGGACATTCAGTACTTC
cdr3_aa: CASSPDRVGESSDIQYF
d_call: NA
clone_size: NA
j_call: TRBJ2-4
v_call: TRBV3-1

cdr3_nt: TGTGCCAGCAGCCACAGGGGGCTTGGGGCCAACGTCCTGACTTTC
cdr3_aa: CASSHRGLGANVLTF
d_call: TRBD1
clone_size: few
j_call: TRBJ2-6
v_call: TRBV6-2/TRBV6-3

cdr3_nt: TGTGCCAGCAGCCAAGGAGGGACCTATGGCTACACCTTC
cdr3_aa: CASSQGGTYGYTF
d_call: NA
clone_size: NA
j_call: TRBJ1-2
v_call: TRBV14

cdr3_nt: TGTGCCAGCAGTATCCGGGCATACTATGATACGCAGTATTTT
cdr3_aa: CASSIRAYYDTQYF
d_call: NA
clone_size: many
j_call: TRBJ2-3
v_call: TRBV12-3/TRBV12-4

cdr3_nt: TGCAGTGCTAGAGATGCTAGCGGGAGGAGGGGCTATGAGCAGTTCTTC
cdr3_aa: CSARDASGRRGYEQFF
d_call: TRBD2
clone_size: NA
j_call: TRBJ2-1
v_call: TRBV20-1

cdr3_nt: TGTGCCAGCCGGACGTCAGGGTATGAAAAACTGTTTTTT
cdr3_aa: CASRTSGYEKLFF
d_call: NA
clone_size: few
j_call: TRBJ1-4
v_call: TRBV5-4

cdr3_nt: TGTGCCAGCAGCACGATGGGAATCTCCTACGAGCAGTACTTC
cdr3_aa: CASSTMGISYEQYF
d_call: NA
clone_size: few
j_call: TRBJ2-7
v_call: TRBV14

cdr3_nt: TGTGCCAGCAGTTGGGGCCCTGAACAGATCTTC
cdr3_aa: CASSWGPEQIF
d_call: NA
clone_size: NA
j_call: TRBJ2-1
v_call: TRBV6-5

cdr3_nt: TGTGCCAGCAGCTTGGACAGACGAAAGGGGCAGTTCTTC
cdr3_aa: CASSLDRRKGQFF
d_call: NA
clone_size: NA
j_call: TRBJ2-1
v_call: TRBV13

cdr3_nt: TGTGCCAGCAGTACTCGACATTTAGCCAAAAACATTCAGTACTTC
cdr3_aa: CASSTRHLAKNIQYF
d_call: NA
clone_size: many
j_call: TRBJ2-4
v_call: TRBV28

cdr3_nt: TGTGCCAGCAGCTTGAACACAGGATATTTCACCTTC
cdr3_aa: CASSLNTGYFTF
d_call: NA
clone_size: NA
j_call: TRBJ1-2
v_call: TRBV5-4

cdr3_nt: TGTGCCAGCAGCGTAGTTCAGGGGGCGAACACTGAAGCTTTCTTT
cdr3_aa: CASSVVQGANTEAFF
d_call: TRBD1
clone_size: NA
j_call: TRBJ1-1
v_call: TRBV9

cdr3_nt: TGTGCCAGCAGTTACCGGGCGGGTGCCACTGAAGCTTTCTTT
cdr3_aa: CASSYRAGATEAFF
d_call: NA
clone_size: NA
j_call: TRBJ1-1
v_call: TRBV6-5

cdr3_nt: TGTGCCAGCAGCTTAGGGTCCCAGGGACGGTTTGGCTACACCTTC
cdr3_aa: CASSLGSQGRFGYTF
d_call: NA
clone_size: many
j_call: TRBJ1-2
v_call: TRBV13

cdr3_nt: TGTGCCAGCACCATCCGGCGTTTGCTCTACGAGCAGTACTTC
cdr3_aa: CASTIRRLLYEQYF
d_call: NA
clone_size: NA
j_call: TRBJ2-7
v_call: TRBV28

cdr3_nt: TGCGCCCGCAGCCTGGGGAGACTAGCGGGGGGGGAGTACCAAGAGACCCAGTACTTC
cdr3_aa: CARSLGRLAGGEYQETQYF
d_call: TRBD2
clone_size: NA
j_call: TRBJ2-5
v_call: TRBV5-1

cdr3_nt: TGTGCCATCAGTGCCAGGGGGGCTCGACAGGCTCAACCCACAGATACGCAGTATTTT
cdr3_aa: CAISARGARQAQPTDTQYF
d_call: NA
clone_size: NA
j_call: TRBJ2-3
v_call: TRBV10-3

cdr3_nt: TGCGCCAGCAGCTACGGACAGGGGACCACTGAAGCTTTCTTT
cdr3_aa: CASSYGQGTTEAFF
d_call: TRBD1
clone_size: many
j_call: TRBJ1-1
v_call: TRBV4-3

cdr3_nt: TGCAGCGTTGGGACAGGGGTCTACGAGCAGTACTTC
cdr3_aa: CSVGTGVYEQYF
d_call: TRBD1
clone_size: many
j_call: TRBJ2-7
v_call: TRBV29-1

cdr3_nt: TGCAGTGCTAGGGCGATAGGACTAGCCGAGTCATACGAGCAGTACTTC
cdr3_aa: CSARAIGLAESYEQYF
d_call: TRBD2
clone_size: NA
j_call: TRBJ2-7
v_call: TRBV20-1

cdr3_nt: TGCAGTGCTAGAGAAACGGGACTACTCTACAATGAGCAGTTCTTC
cdr3_aa: CSARETGLLYNEQFF
d_call: TRBD2
clone_size: few
j_call: TRBJ2-1
v_call: TRBV20-1

cdr3_nt: TGTGCCAGCAGCCTAAGGGGACTAGCGGAAGAGTACTTC
cdr3_aa: CASSLRGLAEEYF
d_call: TRBD2
clone_size: NA
j_call: TRBJ2-7
v_call: TRBV28

cdr3_nt: TGCGCCCACACGCTAAAGCGGGGGGACCTCATGAACACTGAAGCTTTCTTT
cdr3_aa: CAHTLKRGDLMNTEAFF
d_call: NA
clone_size: few
j_call: TRBJ1-1
v_call: TRBV23-1

cdr3_nt: TGCGCCAGCAGCCCCGGGGACAGCAACAATGAGCAGTTCTTC
cdr3_aa: CASSPGDSNNEQFF
d_call: TRBD1
clone_size: few
j_call: TRBJ2-1
v_call: TRBV5-1

cdr3_nt: TGCAGTGCTAGCGGGAGGCTAACCTACGAGCAGTACTTC
cdr3_aa: CSASGRLTYEQYF
d_call: TRBD2
clone_size: few
j_call: TRBJ2-7
v_call: TRBV20-1

cdr3_nt: TGTGCCAGCAGCCCTCTACAGAGCAATCAGCCCCAGCATTTT
cdr3_aa: CASSPLQSNQPQHF
d_call: NA
clone_size: many
j_call: TRBJ1-5
v_call: TRBV6-2/TRBV6-3

cdr3_nt: TGTGCCAGCAGCTACATTAATGATAAACTGTTTTTT
cdr3_aa: CASSYINDKLFF
d_call: NA
clone_size: NA
j_call: TRBJ1-4
v_call: TRBV7-9

cdr3_nt: TGTGCCACCAGTGATCGCGCACAGGGGGACCAAGAGACCCAGTACTTC
cdr3_aa: CATSDRAQGDQETQYF
d_call: TRBD1
clone_size: NA
j_call: TRBJ2-5
v_call: TRBV24-1

cdr3_nt: TGTGCCAGCAGTCAAACCGGGACAGGGGTTGGGGAGCTGTTTTTT
cdr3_aa: CASSQTGTGVGELFF
d_call: TRBD1
clone_size: NA
j_call: TRBJ2-2
v_call: TRBV13

cdr3_nt: TGTGCCACCAGCAGAGATCCCGGCATACAGGACCCCCACGAGCAGTACTTC
cdr3_aa: CATSRDPGIQDPHEQYF
d_call: NA
clone_size: few
j_call: TRBJ2-7
v_call: TRBV15

cdr3_nt: TGCGCCAGCAGCCAAGATTTCCGGACAGGGAGCTCCTACGAGCAGTACTTC
cdr3_aa: CASSQDFRTGSSYEQYF
d_call: TRBD1
clone_size: few
j_call: TRBJ2-7
v_call: TRBV4-3

cdr3_nt: TGTGCCAGCAGCCCATACGGACTAGCGGAAGCCTACGAGCAGTACTTC
cdr3_aa: CASSPYGLAEAYEQYF
d_call: TRBD2
clone_size: NA
j_call: TRBJ2-7
v_call: TRBV4-2

cdr3_nt: TGTGCCAGCAGGAAAGGGGGGGTCCCTGGAAACACCGTATATTTT
cdr3_aa: CASRKGGVPGNTVYF
d_call: NA
clone_size: few
j_call: TRBJ1-3
v_call: TRBV7-9

cdr3_nt: TGTGCCACCAGCCCAGGCGTTGGACAAGGCTATAATTCACCCCTCCACTTT
cdr3_aa: CATSPGVGQGYNSPLHF
d_call: NA
clone_size: NA
j_call: TRBJ1-6
v_call: TRBV15

cdr3_nt: TGCAGTGCTAAGACAGGGGACTCCTACGAGCAGTACTTC
cdr3_aa: CSAKTGDSYEQYF
d_call: TRBD1
clone_size: NA
j_call: TRBJ2-7
v_call: TRBV20-1

cdr3_nt: TGTGCCAGCAGCACCTTAGCGGGAGAGTGGGCTGGCACAGATACGCAGTATTTT
cdr3_aa: CASSTLAGEWAGTDTQYF
d_call: TRBD2
clone_size: NA
j_call: TRBJ2-3
v_call: TRBV5-6

cdr3_nt: TGTGCCAGCAACCTAGGGACTAGCGGAAGTAACACCGGGGAGCTGTTTTTT
cdr3_aa: CASNLGTSGSNTGELFF
d_call: TRBD2
clone_size: few
j_call: TRBJ2-2
v_call: TRBV6-2/TRBV6-3

cdr3_nt: TGTGCCAGCAGCCCCCAAGATGGCGGACAGTCAGATACGCAGTATTTT
cdr3_aa: CASSPQDGGQSDTQYF
d_call: NA
clone_size: many
j_call: TRBJ2-3
v_call: TRBV14

cdr3_nt: TGTGCCAGCAGTCACAGGGGTGGGGGCTCCTACGAGCAGTACTTC
cdr3_aa: CASSHRGGGSYEQYF
d_call: TRBD1
clone_size: NA
j_call: TRBJ2-7
v_call: TRBV6-1

cdr3_nt: TGCGCCAGCAGCCCTACAGGGATTAGCAATCAGCCCCAGCATTTT
cdr3_aa: CASSPTGISNQPQHF
d_call: NA
clone_size: NA
j_call: TRBJ1-5
v_call: TRBV4-1

cdr3_nt: TGTGCCAGCAGCGGGACTAGCGGGGTCACAGATACGCAGTATTTT
cdr3_aa: CASSGTSGVTDTQYF
d_call: TRBD2
clone_size: many
j_call: TRBJ2-3
v_call: TRBV9

cdr3_nt: TGTGCCAGCAGTCCCCTGGGGGAGCAAGAGACCCAGTACTTC
cdr3_aa: CASSPLGEQETQYF
d_call: NA
clone_size: NA
j_call: TRBJ2-5
v_call: TRBV6-2/TRBV6-3

cdr3_nt: TGTGCCAGCAGGGGGGAGGGCTACACCTTC
cdr3_aa: CASRGEGYTF
d_call: NA
clone_size: few
j_call: TRBJ1-2
v_call: TRBV28

cdr3_nt: TGTGCCAGCAGCCCGGGGACTTGGAACACCGGGGAGCTGTTTTTT
cdr3_aa: CASSPGTWNTGELFF
d_call: NA
clone_size: many
j_call: TRBJ2-2
v_call: TRBV7-9

cdr3_nt: TGTGCCAGCAGTTTAGTGGGTCAAGGGGCTGAAAAGCAGTTCTTC
cdr3_aa: CASSLVGQGAEKQFF
d_call: NA
clone_size: few
j_call: TRBJ2-1
v_call: TRBV12-3/TRBV12-4

cdr3_nt: TGTGCCAGCAGTCCACTAGTGTATACAGATACGCAGTATTTT
cdr3_aa: CASSPLVYTDTQYF
d_call: NA
clone_size: NA
j_call: TRBJ2-3
v_call: TRBV6-6

cdr3_nt: TGTGCCAGTAGTATGGGCGGCCTCTATGAAGCTTTCTTT
cdr3_aa: CASSMGGLYEAFF
d_call: NA
clone_size: NA
j_call: TRBJ1-1
v_call: TRBV19

cdr3_nt: TGTGCCAGCAAAAGAGGACTGCTGACAGATACGCAGTATTTT
cdr3_aa: CASKRGLLTDTQYF
d_call: NA
clone_size: many
j_call: TRBJ2-3
v_call: TRBV6-2/TRBV6-3

cdr3_nt: TGTGCCAGCAGCCCGGGGATATCCGGGACCCAGTACTTC
cdr3_aa: CASSPGISGTQYF
d_call: NA
clone_size: NA
j_call: TRBJ2-5
v_call: TRBV9

cdr3_nt: TGTGCCAGCAGCTTAGACCCTTTAGAGACCCAGTACTTC
cdr3_aa: CASSLDPLETQYF
d_call: NA
clone_size: NA
j_call: TRBJ2-5
v_call: TRBV7-9

cdr3_nt: TGTGCCAGCAGTTACCTGGGCGGGGGGGCCCAAGAGACCCAGTACTTC
cdr3_aa: CASSYLGGGAQETQYF
d_call: TRBD2
clone_size: NA
j_call: TRBJ2-5
v_call: TRBV6-6

cdr3_nt: TGCGCCAGCAGCCCCTCACGGGGGGGTACAGATACGCAGTATTTT
cdr3_aa: CASSPSRGGTDTQYF
d_call: TRBD2
clone_size: many
j_call: TRBJ2-3
v_call: TRBV4-3

cdr3_nt: TGCAGTGCTAGAGATACGCGGTTTAATGAAAAACTGTTTTTT
cdr3_aa: CSARDTRFNEKLFF
d_call: NA
clone_size: many
j_call: TRBJ1-4
v_call: TRBV20-1

cdr3_nt: TGTGCCAGCAGTTACTCGAATCTGGGTAGATACGAGCAGTACTTC
cdr3_aa: CASSYSNLGRYEQYF
d_call: NA
clone_size: few
j_call: TRBJ2-7
v_call: TRBV6-5

cdr3_nt: TGTGCCAGCAACGAGGGTTGGGACAGGGGCTGGGGCAATGAGCAGTTCTTC
cdr3_aa: CASNEGWDRGWGNEQFF
d_call: TRBD1
clone_size: few
j_call: TRBJ2-1
v_call: TRBV5-6

cdr3_nt: TGTGCCGGCAGTTTGGGAGGGGCAACTAATGAAAAACTGTTTTTT
cdr3_aa: CAGSLGGATNEKLFF
d_call: NA
clone_size: NA
j_call: TRBJ1-4
v_call: TRBV27